This entry concerns a single T cell receptor (beta chain). Clones were sequenced by immunoSEQ multiplex PCR, and TCRdb holds only the in-frame ones, with some missing. The sample comprises 40,000 or so clones, 87% of which are singletons, and roughly 17% rests with the top ten. After removal of 6 bases from V and 3 bases from J, the junction contained 7 bases not matched to a gene. CDR3 length: 15 residues. Germline lookup yields CDR1 MNHEY and CDR2 SMNVEV (reference sequence). The sample comes from a study of graft-versus-host responses after intestinal transplantation. Investigators treated the graft tissue so that it released intraepithelial and lamina propria lymphocytes.

This chain links TRBV27 with TRBJ2-7; 11 bases fit TRBD1. Sequenced material: ileum tissue, taken almost 210 days after intestinal transplant. The sequence came from a human patient who received an intestinal transplant, so some T cells may come from the graft donor. The DNA of the CDR3 is TGTGCCAGCAGCGAGCCCGGGACAGGGGGCTACGAGCAGTACTTC. Protein sequence: CASSEPGTGGYEQYF.